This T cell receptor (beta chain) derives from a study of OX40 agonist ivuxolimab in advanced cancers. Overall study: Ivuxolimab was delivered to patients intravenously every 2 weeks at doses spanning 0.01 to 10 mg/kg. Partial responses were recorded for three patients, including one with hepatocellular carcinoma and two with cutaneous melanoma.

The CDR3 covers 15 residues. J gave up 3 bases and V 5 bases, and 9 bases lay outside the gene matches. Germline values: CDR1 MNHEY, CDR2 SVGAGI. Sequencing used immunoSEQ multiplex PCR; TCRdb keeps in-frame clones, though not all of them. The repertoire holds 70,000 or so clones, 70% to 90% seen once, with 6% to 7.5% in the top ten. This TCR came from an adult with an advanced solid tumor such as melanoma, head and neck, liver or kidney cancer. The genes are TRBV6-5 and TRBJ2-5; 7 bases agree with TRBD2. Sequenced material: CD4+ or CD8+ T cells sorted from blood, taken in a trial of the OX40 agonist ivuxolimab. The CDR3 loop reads CASSPRGGGKETQYF. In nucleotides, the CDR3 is TGTGCCAGCAGTCCCCGTGGGGGGGGGAAAGAGACCCAGTACTTC.